The TCR beta chain described here comes from a study of cytomegalovirus exposure and HLA in healthy donors. Study-level findings and limits: A later look showed TCR association rates differing by HLA locus, highest for DRB1 and lowest for HLA-C. Per a later analysis, HLA-associated TCR beta chains showed more clonal expansion than other, equally common TCR beta chains.

PCR amplification relied on 60 Vbeta primers (plus 13 Jbeta primers). TCRdb keeps only in-frame clones here, not all; method: immunoSEQ multiplex PCR. The profile shows around 140,000 clones, around four fifths of them singletons. For this clone: The antigen is undetermined.

The germline V gene encodes CDR1 MNHNY and CDR2 SVGAGI (reference sequence). The CDR3 consists of 14 residues. V lost 5 bases and J lost 10; bases outside the gene matches: 4. V gene TRBV6-6 combines with J gene TRBJ1-6; 11 bases fit TRBD1. Specimen: PBMCs. The TCR was taken from a middle-aged woman in good health and CMV-seronegative. The chain's CDR3 is CASSPGQGESPLHF. CDR3 nucleotides: TGTGCCAGCAGTCCGGGACAGGGGGAATCACCCCTCCACTTT.